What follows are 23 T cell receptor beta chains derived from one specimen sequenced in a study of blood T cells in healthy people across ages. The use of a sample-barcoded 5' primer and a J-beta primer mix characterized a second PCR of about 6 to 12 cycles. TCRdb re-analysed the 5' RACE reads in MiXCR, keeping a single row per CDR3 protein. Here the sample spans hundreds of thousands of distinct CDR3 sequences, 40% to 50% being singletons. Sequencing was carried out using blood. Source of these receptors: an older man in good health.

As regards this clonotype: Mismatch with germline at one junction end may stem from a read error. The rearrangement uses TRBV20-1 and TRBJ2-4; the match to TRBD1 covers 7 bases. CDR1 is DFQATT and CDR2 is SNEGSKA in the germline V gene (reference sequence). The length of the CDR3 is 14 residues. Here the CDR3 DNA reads TGCAGTGCTAGACTCGAGGGACAGTCCCACGAGCAGAACTTC. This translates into CSARLEGQSHEQNF.

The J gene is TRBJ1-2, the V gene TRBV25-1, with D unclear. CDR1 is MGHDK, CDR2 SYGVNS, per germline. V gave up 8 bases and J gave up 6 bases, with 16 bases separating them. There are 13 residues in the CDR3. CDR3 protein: CASLHDTNHGYTF. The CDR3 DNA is TGTGCCAGCCTCCACGATACGAACCATGGCTACACCTTC.

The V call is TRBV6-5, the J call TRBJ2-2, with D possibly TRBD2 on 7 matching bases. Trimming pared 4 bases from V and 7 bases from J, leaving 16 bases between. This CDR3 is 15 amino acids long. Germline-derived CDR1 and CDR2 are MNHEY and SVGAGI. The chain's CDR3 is CASSCGRGRSGELFF. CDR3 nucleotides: TGTGCCAGCAGTTGCGGGCGGGGGCGGAGCGGGGAGCTGTTTTTT.

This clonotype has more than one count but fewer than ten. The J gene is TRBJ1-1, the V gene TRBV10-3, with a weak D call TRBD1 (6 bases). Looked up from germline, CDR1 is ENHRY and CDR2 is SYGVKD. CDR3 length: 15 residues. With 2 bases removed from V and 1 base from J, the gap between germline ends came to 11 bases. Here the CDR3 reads CAISEGGRRNTEAFF. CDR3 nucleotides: TGTGCCATCAGTGAGGGGGGCAGGAGGAACACTGAAGCTTTCTTT.

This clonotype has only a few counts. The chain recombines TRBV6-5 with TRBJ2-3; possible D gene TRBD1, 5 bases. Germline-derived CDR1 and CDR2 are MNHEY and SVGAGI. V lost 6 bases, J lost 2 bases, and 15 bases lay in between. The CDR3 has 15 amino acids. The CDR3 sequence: CASRLSDSTTDTQYF. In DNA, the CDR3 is TGTGCCAGCAGACTATCAGACAGCACCACAGATACGCAGTATTTT.

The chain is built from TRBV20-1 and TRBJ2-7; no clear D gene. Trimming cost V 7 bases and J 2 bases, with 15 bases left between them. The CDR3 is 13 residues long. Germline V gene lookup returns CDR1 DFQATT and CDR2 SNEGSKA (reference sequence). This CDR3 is CSGQIQATYEQYF. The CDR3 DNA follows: TGCAGTGGTCAGATCCAAGCAACCTACGAGCAGTACTTC.

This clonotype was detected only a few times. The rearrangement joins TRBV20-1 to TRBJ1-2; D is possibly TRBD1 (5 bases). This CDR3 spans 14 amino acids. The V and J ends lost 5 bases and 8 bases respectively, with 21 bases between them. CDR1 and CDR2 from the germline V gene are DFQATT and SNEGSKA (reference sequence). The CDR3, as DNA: TGCAGTGCTGTACGATCTCAGGGCGCGGGGGGCTACACCTTC. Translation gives CSAVRSQGAGGYTF.

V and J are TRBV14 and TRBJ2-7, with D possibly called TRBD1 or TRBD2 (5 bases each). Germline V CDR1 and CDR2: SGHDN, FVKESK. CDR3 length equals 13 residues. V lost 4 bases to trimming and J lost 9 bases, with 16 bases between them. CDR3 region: CASSLQSRGVQYF. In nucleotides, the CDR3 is TGTGCCAGCAGCCTACAGAGCCGAGGGGTGCAGTACTTC.

Here the CDR3 reads CASSSRPWNTIYF. CDR3 DNA: TGTGCCAGCAGCTCGAGACCTTGGAACACCATATATTTT. The chain recombines TRBV11-2 with TRBJ1-3, with D unclear. The CDR3 is 13 residues long. Trimming pared 4 bases from V and 7 bases from J, leaving 11 bases between. Germline CDR1 reads SGHAT; CDR2 reads FQNNGV.

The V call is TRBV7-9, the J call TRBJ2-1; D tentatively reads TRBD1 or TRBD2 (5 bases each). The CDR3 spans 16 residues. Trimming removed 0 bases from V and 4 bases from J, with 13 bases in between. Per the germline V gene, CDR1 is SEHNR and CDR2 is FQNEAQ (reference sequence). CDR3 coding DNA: TGTGCCAGCAGCTTAGCGATCGGGGCTTGGTACAATGAGCAGTTCTTC. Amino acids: CASSLAIGAWYNEQFF.

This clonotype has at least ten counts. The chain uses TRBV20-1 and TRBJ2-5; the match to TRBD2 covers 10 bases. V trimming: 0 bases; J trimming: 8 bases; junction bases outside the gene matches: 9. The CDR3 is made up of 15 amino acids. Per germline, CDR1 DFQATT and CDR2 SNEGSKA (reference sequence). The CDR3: CSARDLGGTSATQYF. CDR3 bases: TGCAGTGCTAGAGATCTAGGTGGGACTAGCGCCACCCAGTACTTC.

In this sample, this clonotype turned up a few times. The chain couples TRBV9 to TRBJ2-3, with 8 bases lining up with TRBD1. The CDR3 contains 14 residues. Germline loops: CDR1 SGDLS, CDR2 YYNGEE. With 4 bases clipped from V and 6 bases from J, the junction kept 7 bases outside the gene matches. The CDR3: CASSSRTGKDTQYF. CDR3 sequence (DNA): TGTGCCAGCAGCTCTCGGACAGGGAAGGATACGCAGTATTTT.

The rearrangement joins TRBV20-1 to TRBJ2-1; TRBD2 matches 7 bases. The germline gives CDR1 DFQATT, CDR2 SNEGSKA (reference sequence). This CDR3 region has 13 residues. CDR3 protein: CSSSGRTYNEQFF. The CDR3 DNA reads TGCAGCTCTAGCGGAAGAACCTACAATGAGCAGTTCTTC.

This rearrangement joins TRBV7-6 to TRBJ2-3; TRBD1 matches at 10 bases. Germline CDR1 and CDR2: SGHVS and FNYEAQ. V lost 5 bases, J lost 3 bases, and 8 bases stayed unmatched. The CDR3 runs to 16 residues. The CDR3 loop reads CASSPMAGQGTDTQYF. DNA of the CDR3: TGTGCCAGCAGCCCTATGGCGGGACAGGGGACAGATACGCAGTATTTT.

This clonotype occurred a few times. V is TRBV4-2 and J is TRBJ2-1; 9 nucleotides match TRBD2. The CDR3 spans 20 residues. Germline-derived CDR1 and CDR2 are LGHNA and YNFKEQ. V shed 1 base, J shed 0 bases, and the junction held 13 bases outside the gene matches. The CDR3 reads CASSQVHSRGGASSYNEQFF. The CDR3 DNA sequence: TGTGCCAGCAGCCAAGTTCATTCGCGGGGGGGGGCCAGCTCCTACAATGAGCAGTTCTTC.

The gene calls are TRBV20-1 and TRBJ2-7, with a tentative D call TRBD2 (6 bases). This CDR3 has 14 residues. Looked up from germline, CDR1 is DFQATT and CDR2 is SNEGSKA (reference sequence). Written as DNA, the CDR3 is TGCAGCTGTCGGAGGGCGGGGTCTTCTAGGGAGCAGTACTTC. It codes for CSCRRAGSSREQYF.

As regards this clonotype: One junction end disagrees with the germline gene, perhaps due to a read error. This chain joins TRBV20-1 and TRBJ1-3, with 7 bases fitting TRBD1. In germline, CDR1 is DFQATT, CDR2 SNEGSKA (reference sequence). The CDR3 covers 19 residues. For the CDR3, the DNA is TGCAGTGCTCTTGACAGGGCGCGGCGATTTTCTAGCTCTAGAAACACCATATATTTT. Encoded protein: CSALDRARRFSSSRNTIYF.

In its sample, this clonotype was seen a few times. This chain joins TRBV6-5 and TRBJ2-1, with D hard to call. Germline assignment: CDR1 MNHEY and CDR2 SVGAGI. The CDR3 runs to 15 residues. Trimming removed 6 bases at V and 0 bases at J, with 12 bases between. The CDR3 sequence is CASSRVLGSYNEQFF. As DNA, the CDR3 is TGTGCCAGCAGCCGAGTTCTGGGCTCCTACAATGAGCAGTTCTTC.

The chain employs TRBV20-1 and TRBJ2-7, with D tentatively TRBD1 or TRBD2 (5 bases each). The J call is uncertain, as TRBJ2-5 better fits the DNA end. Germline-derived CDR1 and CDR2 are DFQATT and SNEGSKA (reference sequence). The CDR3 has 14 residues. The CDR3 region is CSARDGASRVTQYF. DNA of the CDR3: TGCAGTGCTAGAGACGGGGCTAGCAGGGTGACCCAGTACTTC.

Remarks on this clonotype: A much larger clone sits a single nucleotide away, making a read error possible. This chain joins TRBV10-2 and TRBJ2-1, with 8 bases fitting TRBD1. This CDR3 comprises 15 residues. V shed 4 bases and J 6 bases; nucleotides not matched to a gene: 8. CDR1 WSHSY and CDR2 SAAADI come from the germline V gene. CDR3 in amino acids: CASSVRAGGCNEQFF. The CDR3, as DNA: TGCGCCAGCAGTGTCAGGGCAGGGGGCTGCAATGAGCAGTTCTTC.

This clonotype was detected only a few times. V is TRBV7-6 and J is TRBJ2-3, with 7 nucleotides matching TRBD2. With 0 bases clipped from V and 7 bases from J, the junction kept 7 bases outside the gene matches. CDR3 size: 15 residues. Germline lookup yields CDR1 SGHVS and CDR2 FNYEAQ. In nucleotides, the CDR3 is TGTGCCAGCAGCTTAGCGGGACCGCGGGGGAATACGCAGTATTTT. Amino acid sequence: CASSLAGPRGNTQYF.

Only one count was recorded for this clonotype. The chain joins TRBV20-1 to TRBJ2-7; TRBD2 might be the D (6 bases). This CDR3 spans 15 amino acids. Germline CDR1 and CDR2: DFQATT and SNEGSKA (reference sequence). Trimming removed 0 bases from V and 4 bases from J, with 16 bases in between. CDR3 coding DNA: TGCAGTGCTAGAGATGCTGCCGAGGGAGGTTACGAGCAGTACTTC. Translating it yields CSARDAAEGGYEQYF.

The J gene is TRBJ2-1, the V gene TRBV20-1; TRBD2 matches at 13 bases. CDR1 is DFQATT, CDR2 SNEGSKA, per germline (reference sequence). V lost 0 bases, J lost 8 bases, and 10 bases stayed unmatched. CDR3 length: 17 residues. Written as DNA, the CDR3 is TGCAGTGCTAGAGATCTGGGACTAGCGGGAAAACTGCATGAGCAGTTCTTC. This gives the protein CSARDLGLAGKLHEQFF.